Given below is one TCR beta chain in context. The target antigen is unknown. Attachment of unique molecular identifiers was made to individual cDNA molecules. In TCRdb, the 5' RACE reads were re-called with MiXCR into one record per CDR3 protein. The sample lists 70,000 to 95,000 distinct CDR3 sequences, around 14% seen once, with 11% in the top ten. The sample comes from a study of early T cells in non-severe SARS-CoV-2 infection. Study-level findings and limits: The matching step, a VDJdb search, favored anti-spike CD8 responses and missed private and CD4 specificities.

The receptor's source is an adult who was a healthcare worker with PCR-confirmed SARS-CoV-2 infection or an uninfected control (not recorded which). Sequencing was carried out using whole blood.

The CDR3 bases are TGTGCCAGCTCACCCCAAGGGGGTCGATCCACTGAAGCTTTCTTT. It codes for CASSPQGGRSTEAFF. The chain uses TRBV18 and TRBJ1-1, with D possibly being TRBD1 (6 bases). CDR3 size: 15 residues. Germline V gene lookup returns CDR1 KGHSH and CDR2 LQKENI. V was cut by 3 bases and J by 4 bases, with 15 bases left in between.